Listed here are 19 T cell receptor beta chains from one sample, sequenced in a study of post-analysis software for immune sequencing data. Study conclusions and caveats: Roughly five TRBV segments, including TRBV5-6, TRBV5-1 and TRBV20-1, were more frequent in patients than controls.

Presence of unique molecular identifiers characterized the TCR beta cDNA libraries. TCRdb processed the PCR reads anew with MiXCR; each CDR3 protein has one entry. The sample holds 740,000 or so distinct CDR3 sequences; approximately 53% are singletons and the top ten take around 4.5%. The antigens for these receptors are not known. Sequenced input: blood. The source is a girl between 5 and 17 years old with multiple sclerosis.

This clonotype showed up just a few times. This sequence joins TRBV29-1 and TRBJ2-7; no reliable D call. CDR1 is SQVTM, CDR2 ANQGSEA, per germline. Trimming stripped 6 bases from V and 3 bases from J, with 15 bases between. The CDR3 is made up of 13 amino acids. Here the CDR3 reads CSVVLERRYEQYF. The CDR3 nucleotides are TGCAGCGTCGTCCTGGAGCGCCGCTACGAGCAGTACTTC.

The chain employs TRBV5-1 and TRBJ2-7; 15 nucleotides line up with TRBD2. This CDR3 is 19 amino acids long. Germline V CDR1 and CDR2: SGHRS, YFSETQ. V dropped 3 bases and J dropped 0; count of bases not matched to a gene: 10. This CDR3 reads CASSWAGTSGGTFSYEQYF. The CDR3 DNA is TGCGCCAGCAGCTGGGCCGGGACTAGCGGGGGGACCTTCTCCTACGAGCAGTACTTC.

This clonotype has just a few counts. This chain links TRBV2 with TRBJ2-4; D may be TRBD1 or TRBD2 (5 bases each). The germline V and J ends were trimmed by 4 bases and 13 bases, with 20 bases remaining between them. Germline V gives CDR1 SNHLY, CDR2 FYNNEI. The CDR3 contains 14 residues. CDR3 DNA: TGTGCCAGCAGTGCCGGGACCCCCCCAAAGGAGCAGTACTTC. Translated: CASSAGTPPKEQYF.

The chain carries TRBV7-6 and TRBJ1-2; perhaps TRBD1 as D (6 bases). This CDR3 spans 13 amino acids. CDR1 and CDR2 (germline): SGHVS, FNYEAQ. Trimming removed 6 bases at V and 8 bases at J, with 16 bases between. CDR3 loop: CASSIWPGAGYTF. The CDR3 nucleotides read TGTGCCAGCAGTATTTGGCCAGGGGCCGGCTACACCTTC.

The chain joins TRBV6-5 to TRBJ1-2; D is unclear. This CDR3 has 14 amino acids. Germline values: CDR1 MNHEY, CDR2 SVGAGI. V lost 5 bases, J lost 4 bases, and 14 bases lay in between. CDR3 protein: CASSRPGLGYGYTF. The CDR3, as DNA: TGTGCCAGCAGTCGGCCTGGTCTGGGCTATGGCTACACCTTC.

This clonotype was counted a single time. This chain connects TRBV5-1 to TRBJ2-5, with D possibly being TRBD1 (6 bases). Germline CDR1 reads SGHRS; CDR2 reads YFSETQ. The CDR3 runs 15 residues. Trimming removed 0 bases at V and 4 bases at J, with 13 bases between. CDR3 residues: CASSLDAGDAETQYF. CDR3 sequence (DNA): TGCGCCAGCAGCTTGGATGCAGGGGACGCAGAGACCCAGTACTTC.

This clonotype was seen only a few times. The V and J genes are TRBV12-5 and TRBJ2-7; the D is unclear. The CDR3 totals 14 residues. The V gene lost 3 bases and the J gene lost 3 bases, with 12 bases spanning the gap. From germline, CDR1 is LGHNT and CDR2 FRNRAP. This CDR3 is CASGFRQPDYEQYF. CDR3 in DNA: TGTGCTAGTGGTTTCAGACAACCCGACTACGAGCAGTACTTC.

The chain uses TRBV7-9 and TRBJ2-4; no firm D call. The V gene lost 4 bases and the J gene lost 2 bases, with 18 bases spanning the gap. Germline-derived CDR1 and CDR2 are SEHNR and FQNEAQ (reference sequence). The CDR3 contains 17 residues. The CDR3 loop is CASSYIPFRQTKNIQYF. The CDR3 coding sequence is TGTGCCAGCAGCTATATCCCCTTTAGGCAGACCAAAAACATTCAGTACTTC.

As concerns this clonotype: A single base separates this from a much larger clone, so it may be a read error. The CDR3 loop is CASSSGQQETHYF. DNA of the CDR3: TGTGCCAGCAGCTCGGGACAGCAAGAGACCCATTACTTC. This sequence joins TRBV6-9 and TRBJ2-5; 7 nucleotides align to TRBD1. The CDR3 is 13 amino acids. Looked up from germline, CDR1 is MNHGY and CDR2 is SVAAGI.

The genes are TRBV29-1 and TRBJ2-1, with TRBD2 matching over 12 bases. Per germline, CDR1 SQVTM and CDR2 ANQGSEA. CDR3 size: 16 residues. The ends lost 5 bases at V and 6 bases at J; junction bases unmatched: 11. CDR3 residues: CSVSLLTSGGTNEQFF. CDR3 nucleotides: TGCAGCGTTTCCCTACTGACTAGCGGGGGCACCAATGAGCAGTTCTTC.

V usage is TRBV6-4 and J usage is TRBJ2-3; 9 bases are a match to TRBD1. From germline, CDR1 is MRHNA and CDR2 SNTAGT. The CDR3 runs to 15 residues. V gave up 4 bases and J gave up 1 base; unmatched junction bases: 3. This chain's CDR3 is CASSARTGGTDTQYF. The CDR3 nucleotides read TGTGCCAGCAGTGCCCGGACAGGGGGCACAGATACGCAGTATTTT.

This clonotype has only a few counts. J is TRBJ2-5 and V is TRBV4-1; perhaps D is TRBD1 or TRBD2 (5 bases each). The closer fit of TRBJ2-7 to the DNA end suggests the J call may be wrong. The CDR3 is made up of 13 amino acids. Germline-derived CDR1 and CDR2 are MGHRA and YSYEKL. CDR3 protein: CASSQAGGHEQYF. Here the CDR3 DNA reads TGCGCCAGCAGCCAAGCTGGGGGACACGAGCAGTACTTC.

The genes are TRBV5-1 and TRBJ2-1, with 11 bases that match TRBD2. The CDR3 length is 15 residues. Germline-derived CDR1 and CDR2 are SGHRS and YFSETQ. V dropped 4 bases and J dropped 9; count of bases not matched to a gene: 9. The CDR3 reads CASSPLAGGPGEQFF. The CDR3, as DNA: TGCGCCAGCAGCCCCTTAGCGGGAGGGCCGGGTGAGCAGTTCTTC.

This clonotype appeared a few times. CDR3 sequence reads: CASNARGGHYEQYF. The CDR3 nucleotides are TGTGCCAGCAACGCACGGGGGGGCCACTACGAGCAGTACTTC. This rearrangement joins TRBV9 to TRBJ2-7; TRBD2 aligns across 8 bases. V lost 6 bases and J lost 3; bases outside the gene matches: 8. The CDR3 is 14 amino acids. CDR1 is SGDLS, CDR2 YYNGEE, per germline.

For this clonotype: One junction end disagrees with the germline gene, perhaps due to a read error. The chain combines TRBV5-1 with TRBJ2-7; 10 positions agree with TRBD1. Looked up from germline, CDR1 is SGHRS and CDR2 is YFSETQ. This CDR3 has 15 amino acids. CDR3 sequence (DNA): TGTGCCAGCAGCTTAGGGGACAGGGGATCCTACGAGCAGTACTTC. This translates into CASSLGDRGSYEQYF.

The chain joins TRBV7-3 to TRBJ2-1, with D tentatively TRBD2 (6 bases). Per the germline V gene, CDR1 is SGHTA and CDR2 is FQGTGA. This CDR3 comprises 15 residues. V shed 4 bases and J shed 3 bases, with 13 bases lying between them. In DNA, the CDR3 is TGTGCCAGCAGCTCTTCTAGCGTCCGCTACAATGAGCAGTTCTTC. Amino acids: CASSSSSVRYNEQFF.

The chain combines TRBV12-3 or TRBV12-4 with TRBJ2-1; no clear D gene. The V end lost 3 bases, the J end lost 9 bases, and 9 bases lay between the germline ends. The CDR3 runs to 12 residues. The CDR3 protein is CASSFLVAEQFF. In DNA, the CDR3 is TGTGCCAGCAGTTTTTTAGTGGCTGAGCAGTTCTTC.

The genes are TRBV2 and TRBJ2-1, with TRBD1 identical over 11 bases. The J segment lost 9 bases and the V segment lost 5 bases, leaving 6 bases of the junction unmatched. This CDR3 has 14 residues. Germline lookup yields CDR1 SNHLY and CDR2 FYNNEI. CDR3 loop: CASSPDRGRVEQFF. In DNA, the CDR3 is TGTGCCAGCAGTCCGGACAGGGGGCGGGTTGAGCAGTTCTTC. The full variable domain, completed using reference TRBV2 and TRBJ2-1, is EPEVTQTPSHQVTQMGQEVILRCVPISNHLYFYWYRQILGQKVEFLVSFYNNEISEKSEIFDDQFSVERPDGSNFTLKIRSTKLEDSAMYFCASSPDRGRVEQFFGPGTRLTVL.

This clonotype was seen a handful of times. Here the CDR3 DNA reads TGTGCCAGCAGGCGACGGACATCTAACACCGGGGAGCTGTTTTTT. The encoded protein is CASRRRTSNTGELFF. V usage is TRBV28 and J usage is TRBJ2-2; the D gene is possibly TRBD1 (5 bases). Trimming took 6 bases from V and 2 from J, leaving 13 bases between them. CDR3 length: 15 residues. Germline V gives CDR1 MDHEN, CDR2 SYDVKM. Supplemented by reference TRBV28 and TRBJ2-2, the full variable domain reads DVKVTQSSRYLVKRTGEKVFLECVQDMDHENMFWYRQDPGLGLRLIYFSYDVKMKEKGDIPEGYSVSREKKERFSLILESASTNQTSMYLCASRRRTSNTGELFFGEGSRLTVL.